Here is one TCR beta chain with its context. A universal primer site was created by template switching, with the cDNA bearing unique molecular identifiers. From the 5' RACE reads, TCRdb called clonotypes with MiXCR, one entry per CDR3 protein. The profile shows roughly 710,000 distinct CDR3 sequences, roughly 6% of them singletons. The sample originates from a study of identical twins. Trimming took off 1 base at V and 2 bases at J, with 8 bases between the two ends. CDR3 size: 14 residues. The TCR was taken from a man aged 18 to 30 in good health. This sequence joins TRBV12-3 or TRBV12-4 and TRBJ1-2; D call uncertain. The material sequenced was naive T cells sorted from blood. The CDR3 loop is CASSLDKGNYGYTF. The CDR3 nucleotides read TGTGCCAGCAGTTTAGATAAAGGGAACTATGGCTACACCTTC.